Included here is one TCR beta chain sequence, with context. This sample was included in a study of neoadjuvant anti-PD-1 for oral cavity cancer. About the study: Non-progressing patients received a fourth nivolumab dose near day 43, then surgery on days 50-56.

The assay was immunoSEQ multiplex PCR, and TCRdb's table has in-frame clones only and misses some. Among over 10,000 clones listed, over 60% were seen once. The source of this sequence is a person aged 40-85 years with oral cavity squamous cell carcinoma. Here the sequenced sample was PBMCs, taken before nivolumab (anti-PD-1) treatment.

CDR3 in amino acids: CASSKGLAGDTYEQYF. The CDR3 DNA is TGTGCCAGCAGCAAGGGACTAGCGGGGGATACCTACGAGCAGTACTTC. This chain uses TRBV7-8 with TRBJ2-7; 14 nucleotides line up with TRBD2. The CDR3 extends over 16 amino acids. V lost 5 bases, J lost 2 bases, and 5 bases stayed unmatched. The germline CDR1 and CDR2 sequences are SGHVS and FQNEAQ.